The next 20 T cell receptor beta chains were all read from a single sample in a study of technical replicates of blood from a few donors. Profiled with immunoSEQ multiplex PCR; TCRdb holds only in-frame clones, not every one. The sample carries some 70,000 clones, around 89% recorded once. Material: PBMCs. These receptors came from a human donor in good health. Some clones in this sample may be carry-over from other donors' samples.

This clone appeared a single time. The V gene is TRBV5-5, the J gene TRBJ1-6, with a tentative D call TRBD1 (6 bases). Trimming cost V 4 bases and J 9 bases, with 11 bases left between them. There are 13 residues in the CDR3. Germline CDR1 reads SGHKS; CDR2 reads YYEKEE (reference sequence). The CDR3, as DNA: TGTGCCAGCAGCCTGACAGGAGGTTCACCCCTCCACTTT. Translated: CASSLTGGSPLHF.

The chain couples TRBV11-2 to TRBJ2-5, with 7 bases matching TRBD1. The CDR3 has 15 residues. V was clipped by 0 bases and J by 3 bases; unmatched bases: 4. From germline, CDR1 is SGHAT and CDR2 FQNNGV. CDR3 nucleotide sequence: TGTGCCAGCAGCTTAGATGGCAGGGGGAAAGAGACCCAGTACTTC. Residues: CASSLDGRGKETQYF.

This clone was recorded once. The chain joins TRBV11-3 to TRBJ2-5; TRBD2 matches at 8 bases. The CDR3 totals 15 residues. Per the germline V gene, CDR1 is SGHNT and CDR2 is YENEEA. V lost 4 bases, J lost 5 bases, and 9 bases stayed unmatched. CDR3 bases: TGTGCCAGCAGCTGGACCGGGAGGGCCGCTGAGACCCAGTACTTC. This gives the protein CASSWTGRAAETQYF.

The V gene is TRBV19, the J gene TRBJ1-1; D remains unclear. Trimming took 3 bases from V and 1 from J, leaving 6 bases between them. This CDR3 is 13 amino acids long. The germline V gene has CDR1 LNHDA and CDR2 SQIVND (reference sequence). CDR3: CASSIRENTEAFF. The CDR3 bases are TGTGCCAGTAGTATCCGGGAGAACACTGAAGCTTTCTTT. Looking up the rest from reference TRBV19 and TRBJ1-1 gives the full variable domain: DGGITQSPKYLFRKEGQNVTLSCEQNLNHDAMYWYRQDPGQGLRLIYYSQIVNDFQKGDIAEGYSVSREKKESFPLTVTSAQKNPTAFYLCASSIRENTEAFFGQGTRLTVV.

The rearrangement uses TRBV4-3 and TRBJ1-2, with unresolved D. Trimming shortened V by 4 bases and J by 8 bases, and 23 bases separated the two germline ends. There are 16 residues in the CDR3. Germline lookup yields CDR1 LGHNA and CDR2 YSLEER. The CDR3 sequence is CASSPSSRSELSGYTF. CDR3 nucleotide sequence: TGCGCCAGCAGCCCATCATCTCGGTCCGAACTCTCGGGCTACACCTTC.

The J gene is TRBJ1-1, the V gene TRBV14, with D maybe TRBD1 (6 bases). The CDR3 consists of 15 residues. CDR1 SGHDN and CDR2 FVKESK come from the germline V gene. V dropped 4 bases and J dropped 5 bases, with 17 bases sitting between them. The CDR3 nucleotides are TGTGCCAGCAGCCCCAGAGGGGGGGTAGGAACTGAAGCTTTCTTT. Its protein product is CASSPRGGVGTEAFF.

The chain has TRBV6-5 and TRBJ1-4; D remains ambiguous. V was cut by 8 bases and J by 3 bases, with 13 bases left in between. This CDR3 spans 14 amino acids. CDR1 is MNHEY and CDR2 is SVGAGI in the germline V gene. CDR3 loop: CASRRPGPNEKLFF. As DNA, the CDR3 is TGTGCCAGCCGTCGGCCAGGCCCTAATGAAAAACTGTTTTTT.

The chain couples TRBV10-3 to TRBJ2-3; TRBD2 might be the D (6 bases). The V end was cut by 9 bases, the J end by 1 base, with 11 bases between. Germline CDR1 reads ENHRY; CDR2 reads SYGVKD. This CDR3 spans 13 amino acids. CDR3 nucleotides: TGTGCCATTCGTGGCGGGGGCACAGATACGCAGTATTTT. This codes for CAIRGGGTDTQYF.

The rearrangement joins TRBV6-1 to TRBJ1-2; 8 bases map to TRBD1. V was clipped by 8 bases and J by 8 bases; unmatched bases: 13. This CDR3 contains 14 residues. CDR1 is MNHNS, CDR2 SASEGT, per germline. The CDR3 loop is CASGGVGQGKGYTF. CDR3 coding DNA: TGTGCCAGCGGGGGGGTCGGACAGGGAAAAGGCTACACCTTC.

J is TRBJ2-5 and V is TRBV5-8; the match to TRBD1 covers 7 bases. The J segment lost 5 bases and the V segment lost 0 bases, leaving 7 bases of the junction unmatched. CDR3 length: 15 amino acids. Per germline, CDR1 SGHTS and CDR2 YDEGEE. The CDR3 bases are TGTGCCAGCAGCTTGGACAGGGGCGGCGGGGAGACCCAGTACTTC. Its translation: CASSLDRGGGETQYF.

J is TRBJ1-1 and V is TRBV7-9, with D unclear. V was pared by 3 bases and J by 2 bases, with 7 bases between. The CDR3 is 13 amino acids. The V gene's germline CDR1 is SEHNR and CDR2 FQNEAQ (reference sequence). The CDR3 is CASSFSSNTEAFF. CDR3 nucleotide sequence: TGTGCCAGCAGCTTTTCTAGTAACACTGAAGCTTTCTTT.

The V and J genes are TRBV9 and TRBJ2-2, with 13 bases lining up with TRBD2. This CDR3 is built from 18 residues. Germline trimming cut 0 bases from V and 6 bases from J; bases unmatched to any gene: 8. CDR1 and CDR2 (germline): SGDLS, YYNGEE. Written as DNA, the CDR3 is TGTGCCAGCAGCGTAGAAACTAGCGGGAGGGCCCTGGCCGGGGAGCTGTTTTTT. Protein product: CASSVETSGRALAGELFF.

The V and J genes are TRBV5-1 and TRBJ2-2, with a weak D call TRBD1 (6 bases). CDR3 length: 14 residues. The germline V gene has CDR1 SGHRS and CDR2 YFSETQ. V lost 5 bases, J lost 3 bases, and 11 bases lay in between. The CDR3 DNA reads TGCGCCAGCAGAGCGGACAGTTACACCGGGGAGCTGTTTTTT. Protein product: CASRADSYTGELFF. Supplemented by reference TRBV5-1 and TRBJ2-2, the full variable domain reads KAGVTQTPRYLIKTRGQQVTLSCSPISGHRSVSWYQQTPGQGLQFLFEYFSETQRNKGNFPGRFSGRQFSNSRSEMNVSTLELGDSALYLCASRADSYTGELFFGEGSRLTVL.

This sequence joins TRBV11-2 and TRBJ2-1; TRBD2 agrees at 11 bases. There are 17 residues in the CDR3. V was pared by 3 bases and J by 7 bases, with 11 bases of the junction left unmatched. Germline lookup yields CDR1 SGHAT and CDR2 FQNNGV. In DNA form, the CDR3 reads TGTGCCAGCAGCTTCCTTGAGACTAGCGGGATTCAGAATGAGCAGTTCTTC. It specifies CASSFLETSGIQNEQFF.

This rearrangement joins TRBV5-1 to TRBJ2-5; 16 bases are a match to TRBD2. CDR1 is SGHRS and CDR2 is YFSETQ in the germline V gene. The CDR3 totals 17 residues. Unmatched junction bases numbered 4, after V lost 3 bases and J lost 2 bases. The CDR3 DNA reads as TGCGCCAGCAGCTCCGGGACTAGCGGGGGGGGTCAAGAGACCCAGTACTTC. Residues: CASSSGTSGGGQETQYF.

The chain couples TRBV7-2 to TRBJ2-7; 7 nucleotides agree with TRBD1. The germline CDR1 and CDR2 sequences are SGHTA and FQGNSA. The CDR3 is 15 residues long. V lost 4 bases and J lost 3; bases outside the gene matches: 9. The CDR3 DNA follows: TGTGCCAGCAGCTCTCCTTGGACAGGCGACTACGAGCAGTACTTC. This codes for CASSSPWTGDYEQYF.

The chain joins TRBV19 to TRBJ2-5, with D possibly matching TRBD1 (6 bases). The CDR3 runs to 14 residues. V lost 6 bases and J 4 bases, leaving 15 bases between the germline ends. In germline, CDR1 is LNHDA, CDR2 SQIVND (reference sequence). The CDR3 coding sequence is TGTGCCAGTAGCCTCCAGACCAGGGGAGAGACCCAGTACTTC. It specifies CASSLQTRGETQYF.

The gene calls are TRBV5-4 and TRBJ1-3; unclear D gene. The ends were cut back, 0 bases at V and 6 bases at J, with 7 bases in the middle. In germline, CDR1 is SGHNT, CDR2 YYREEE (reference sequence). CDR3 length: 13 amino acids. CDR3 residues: CASSLAGSNTIYF. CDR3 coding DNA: TGTGCCAGCAGCTTGGCCGGGTCAAACACCATATATTTT.

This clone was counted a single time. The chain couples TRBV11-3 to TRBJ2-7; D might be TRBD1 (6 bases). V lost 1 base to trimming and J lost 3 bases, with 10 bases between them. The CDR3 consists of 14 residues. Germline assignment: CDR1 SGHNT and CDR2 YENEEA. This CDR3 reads CASSLAGQNYEQYF. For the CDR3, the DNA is TGTGCCAGCAGCTTAGCTGGACAGAACTACGAGCAGTACTTC.

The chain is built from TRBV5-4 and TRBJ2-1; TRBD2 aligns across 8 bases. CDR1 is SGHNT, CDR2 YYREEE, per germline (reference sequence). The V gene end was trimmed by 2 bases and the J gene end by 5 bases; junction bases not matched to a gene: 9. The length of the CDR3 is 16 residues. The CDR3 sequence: CASSFLSGRTNNEQFF. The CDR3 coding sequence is TGTGCCAGCAGCTTTTTAAGCGGGAGAACAAACAATGAGCAGTTCTTC.